This T cell receptor beta chain stems from a study of T cell repertoires in cytomegalovirus infection. About the study: It can be stated that public TCR beta signatures indicated CMV infection as well as a matching HLA type.

From the reads, TCRdb called clonotypes with MiXCR, one entry per CDR3 protein. The table lists 45,000 to 55,000 distinct CDR3 sequences, roughly 18% of them singletons. Germline lookup yields CDR1 SEHNR and CDR2 FQNEAQ (reference sequence). Trimming removed 5 bases from V and 7 bases from J, with 14 bases in between. The CDR3 is 13 amino acids. Ten or more counts support this clonotype. Its antigen is as yet unknown. J is TRBJ1-2 and V is TRBV7-9, with D maybe TRBD1 (5 bases). The sequences come from CD8+ T cells from cultured PBMCs, collected from culture after CMV antigen stimulation. This TCR was recovered from a human donor in good health (CMV status not recorded). Some clones in this sample may be carry-over from other donors' samples. This chain's CDR3 is CASSPPGLVGYTF. The CDR3 DNA reads as TGTGCCAGCAGCCCCCCAGGGCTGGTTGGCTACACCTTC.